The next 23 T cell receptor beta chains were all read from a single sample in a study of OX40 agonist ivuxolimab in advanced cancers. Profiling relied on immunoSEQ multiplex PCR, and the TCRdb table lists in-frame clones only, not all of them. The data hold about 81,000 clones, with 88% observed a single time. The sequencing here drew on CD4+ or CD8+ T cells sorted from blood, taken in a trial of the OX40 agonist ivuxolimab. Receptors originate from an adult with an advanced solid tumor such as melanoma, head and neck, liver or kidney cancer.

This clone occurred a few times. A junction end diverges from the germline sequence, so it may reflect a read error. This CDR3 is CASSQDTDTEAFF. The CDR3, as DNA: TGCGCCAGCAGCCAAGATACGGACACCGAAGCTTTCTTT. The chain links TRBV4-1 to TRBJ1-1; TRBD1 is a possible D gene (5 bases). The germline CDR1 and CDR2 sequences are MGHRA and YSYEKL. This CDR3 spans 13 amino acids.

This chain connects TRBV28 to TRBJ1-2; the D is unclear. With 3 bases removed from V and 2 bases from J, the gap between germline ends came to 19 bases. Germline CDR1 MDHEN, CDR2 SYDVKM. The CDR3 contains 17 residues. DNA of the CDR3: TGTGCCAGCAGTTTCCGCGCAACGAGGATAGAAAACTATGGCTACACCTTC. Protein product: CASSFRATRIENYGYTF.

The chain combines TRBV5-4 with TRBJ2-6; D might be TRBD2 (7 bases). Trimming stripped 4 bases from V and 5 bases from J, with 13 bases between. The CDR3 has 15 residues. In germline, CDR1 is SGHNT, CDR2 YYREEE (reference sequence). The DNA of the CDR3 is TGTGCCAGCAGCCCGGGGGGCGCGAGGGCCAACGTCCTGACTTTC. Translating it yields CASSPGGARANVLTF.

The chain uses TRBV29-1 and TRBJ1-4, with TRBD1 matching 7 bases. This CDR3 comprises 13 residues. With V trimmed by 5 bases and J by 3 bases, 3 bases remained unmatched. CDR1 is SQVTM and CDR2 is ANQGSEA in the germline V gene. CDR3: CSVTGDANEKLFF. The DNA of the CDR3 is TGCAGCGTTACAGGGGACGCTAATGAAAAACTGTTTTTT.

The chain links TRBV6-5 to TRBJ2-3; no clear D. This CDR3 comprises 10 residues. The V end lost 6 bases, the J end lost 6 bases, and 4 bases lay between the germline ends. Germline lookup yields CDR1 MNHEY and CDR2 SVGAGI. The CDR3 sequence: CASRGDTQYF. CDR3 sequence (DNA): TGTGCCAGCAGGGGGGATACGCAGTATTTT.

This chain uses TRBV20-1 with TRBJ1-2, with a tentative D call TRBD1 (5 bases). The CDR3 runs 10 residues. V dropped 6 bases and J dropped 8 bases, with 10 bases sitting between them. Germline CDR1 DFQATT, CDR2 SNEGSKA (reference sequence). The DNA of the CDR3 is TGCAGTGCCCAGGGAGGGGGCTACACCTTC. It yields the protein CSAQGGGYTF.

The chain uses TRBV19 and TRBJ2-5; perhaps TRBD1 as D (5 bases). V lost 3 bases, J lost 0 bases, and 17 bases lay in between. This CDR3 comprises 17 residues. Germline V lookup: CDR1 LNHDA, CDR2 SQIVND (reference sequence). In nucleotides, the CDR3 is TGTGCCAGTAGTATGCAGTACAGGCCCACTGACCAAGAGACCCAGTACTTC. Its protein product is CASSMQYRPTDQETQYF.

This chain links TRBV14 with TRBJ2-7, with 7 bases matching TRBD1. After removal of 9 bases from V and 4 bases from J, the junction contained 9 bases not matched to a gene. CDR3 length: 13 residues. Germline-derived CDR1 and CDR2 are SGHDN and FVKESK. CDR3 DNA: TGTGCCAGGGAGGCAGGGGGTCTTTACGAGCAGTACTTC. As protein: CAREAGGLYEQYF. Looking up the rest from reference TRBV14 and TRBJ2-7 gives the full variable domain: EAGVTQFPSHSVIEKGQTVTLRCDPISGHDNLYWYRRVMGKEIKFLLHFVKESKQDESGMPNNRFLAERTGGTYSTLKVQPAELEDSGVYFCAREAGGLYEQYFGPGTRLTVT.

V gene TRBV19 combines with J gene TRBJ2-6; D is perhaps TRBD1 (6 bases). Germline lookup yields CDR1 LNHDA and CDR2 SQIVND (reference sequence). The CDR3 is made up of 14 amino acids. V lost 7 bases and J 2 bases, leaving 9 bases between the germline ends. DNA for the CDR3: TGTGCCAGTACCGACAGGCCTGGGGCCAACGTCCTGACTTTC. It translates to CASTDRPGANVLTF.

The chain carries TRBV5-1 and TRBJ1-3; D is possibly TRBD1 (5 bases). The CDR3 totals 14 residues. The germline gives CDR1 SGHRS, CDR2 YFSETQ. Trimming pared 3 bases from V and 0 bases from J, leaving 7 bases between. This CDR3 is CASSSQVSGNTIYF. In DNA form, the CDR3 reads TGCGCCAGCAGCTCACAGGTCTCTGGAAACACCATATATTTT.

The chain couples TRBV11-2 to TRBJ2-3; 7 bases align to TRBD2. CDR1 is SGHAT and CDR2 is FQNNGV in the germline V gene. This CDR3 is built from 16 residues. V lost 5 bases and J lost 2; bases outside the gene matches: 10. CDR3 bases: TGTGCCAGCAGCCTACTCTGGGGGGGGATCACAGATACGCAGTATTTT. It yields the protein CASSLLWGGITDTQYF. Based on the CDR3 plus reference TRBV11-2 and TRBJ2-3, the full variable domain is EAGVAQSPRYKIIEKRQSVAFWCNPISGHATLYWYQQILGQGPKLLIQFQNNGVVDDSQLPKDRFSAERLKGVDSTLKIQPAKLEDSAVYLCASSLLWGGITDTQYFGPGTRLTVL.

The chain couples TRBV5-1 to TRBJ1-4; D remains ambiguous. Trimming removed 1 base at V and 4 bases at J, with 5 bases between. From germline, CDR1 is SGHRS and CDR2 YFSETQ. This CDR3 comprises 13 residues. The DNA of the CDR3 is TGCGCCAGCAGCTTGTTCAATAATGAAAAACTGTTTTTT. This codes for CASSLFNNEKLFF.

This chain connects TRBV6-1 to TRBJ2-7; 8 bases are a match to TRBD1. The CDR3 is made up of 16 amino acids. Germline CDR1 reads MNHNS; CDR2 reads SASEGT. The ends lost 7 bases at V and 3 bases at J; junction bases unmatched: 14. The CDR3 sequence is CASNDGPTGELYEQYF. In DNA, the CDR3 is TGTGCCAGCAATGATGGGCCGACAGGGGAGCTCTACGAGCAGTACTTC.

The chain has TRBV10-3 and TRBJ1-3; D remains unclear. Germline CDR1 ENHRY, CDR2 SYGVKD. The CDR3 length is 15 residues. Trimming pared 4 bases from V and 0 bases from J, leaving 10 bases between. The CDR3 loop is CAISGGSSSGNTIYF. DNA of the CDR3: TGTGCCATCAGTGGTGGAAGCAGCTCTGGAAACACCATATATTTT.

The V and J genes are TRBV10-3 and TRBJ1-1; D remains ambiguous. Trimming cost V 0 bases and J 1 base, with 6 bases left between them. The germline CDR1 and CDR2 sequences are ENHRY and SYGVKD. This CDR3 is built from 14 residues. The CDR3 region has the DNA TGTGCCATCAGTGAGTCTGGTGGGAACACTGAAGCTTTCTTT. The encoded protein is CAISESGGNTEAFF.

The J gene is TRBJ2-3, the V gene TRBV5-1, with 7 bases identical to TRBD1. CDR1 and CDR2 (germline): SGHRS, YFSETQ. This CDR3 comprises 15 residues. J gave up 0 bases and V 7 bases, and 8 bases lay outside the gene matches. The CDR3 nucleotides are TGCGCCAGCGACTTTCAGGGGGAGAGCACAGATACGCAGTATTTT. This translates into CASDFQGESTDTQYF.

V and J are TRBV5-1 and TRBJ2-7; 9 bases fit TRBD2. In germline, CDR1 is SGHRS, CDR2 YFSETQ. V lost 4 bases, J lost 0 bases, and 11 bases stayed unmatched. The CDR3 runs to 17 residues. CDR3 residues: CASSVGQAGGSSYEQYF. CDR3 DNA sequence: TGCGCCAGCAGCGTCGGACAAGCGGGGGGTAGCTCCTACGAGCAGTACTTC.

The chain combines TRBV29-1 with TRBJ1-4, with a possible D match to TRBD1 (5 bases). The CDR3 spans 15 residues. CDR1 and CDR2 from the germline V gene are SQVTM and ANQGSEA. Deletions cut 3 bases from V and 4 bases from J, with 15 bases between. The CDR3 spells CSVDGHGTGNEKLFF. CDR3 DNA: TGCAGCGTTGATGGGCATGGGACGGGTAATGAAAAACTGTTTTTT.

The V and J genes are TRBV25-1 and TRBJ1-4, with a weak D call TRBD1 (6 bases). The ends were cut back, 6 bases at V and 14 bases at J, with 19 bases in the middle. CDR1 is MGHDK and CDR2 is SYGVNS in the germline V gene. This CDR3 contains 13 residues. The chain's CDR3 is CASRRGSGGRLFF. The CDR3 bases are TGTGCCAGCAGAAGAGGATCGGGGGGCAGGCTGTTTTTT.

This sequence joins TRBV5-8 and TRBJ1-5, with 7 nucleotides matching TRBD1. The CDR3 is made up of 15 amino acids. The germline V gene has CDR1 SGHTS and CDR2 YDEGEE. The V segment lost 5 bases and the J segment 3 bases; nucleotides outside the gene matches: 8. CDR3 region: CASSSTGQFNQPQHF. The CDR3 DNA sequence: TGTGCCAGCAGTTCTACGGGACAGTTCAATCAGCCCCAGCATTTT.

V and J are TRBV6-6 and TRBJ2-7, with a tentative D call TRBD1 (6 bases). V was clipped by 5 bases and J by 2 bases, with 10 bases between them. Germline assignment: CDR1 MNHNY and CDR2 SVGAGI (reference sequence). The CDR3 loop spans 13 amino acids. CDR3 sequence: CASSRQATYEQYF. The CDR3 DNA sequence: TGTGCCAGCAGTAGACAGGCTACCTACGAGCAGTACTTC.

The chain uses TRBV6-6 and TRBJ2-5; D is unresolved. Trimming took off 0 bases at V and 5 bases at J, with 4 bases between the two ends. The CDR3 has 12 amino acids. CDR1 is MNHNY and CDR2 is SVGAGI in the germline V gene (reference sequence). The CDR3 nucleotides read TGTGCCAGCAGTTACTCAGGGGAGACCCAGTACTTC. Its translation is CASSYSGETQYF.

This clone has only a few counts. V usage is TRBV5-4 and J usage is TRBJ2-5, with 10 bases matching TRBD2. After removal of 3 bases from V and 2 bases from J, the junction contained 7 bases not matched to a gene. CDR1 and CDR2 (germline): SGHNT, YYREEE (reference sequence). This CDR3 has 16 residues. The CDR3 DNA is TGTGCCAGCAGCTCCCGGAGTAGCGGGGGGCAAGAGACCCAGTACTTC. Its translation: CASSSRSSGGQETQYF.